The next 25 T cell receptor beta chains were all read from a single sample in a study of T-cell memory formation after mild COVID-19. Each CDR3 protein gets one entry after TCRdb re-called the 5' RACE reads with MiXCR. The sample consists of tens of thousands of distinct CDR3 sequences, about 23% of them appearing once. Material: PBMCs or a T cell subset sorted from them (not recorded which). Receptors originate from a man younger than 30 who had mild COVID-19 (a few samples of this study predate the infection). Cell type and time point are not known.

This clonotype has a handful of counts. This chain uses TRBV28 with TRBJ2-2; D is unclear. Germline V CDR1 and CDR2: MDHEN, SYDVKM. CDR3 length: 12 residues. The V end was cut by 3 bases, the J end by 4 bases, with 3 bases between. The CDR3 spells CASSFTTGELFF. CDR3 DNA sequence: TGTGCCAGCAGTTTTACCACCGGGGAGCTGTTTTTT.

This clonotype was seen a handful of times. This rearrangement joins TRBV12-3 or TRBV12-4 to TRBJ1-1, with a weak D call TRBD1 (6 bases). Trimming left V 3 bases short and J 0 bases short, with 11 bases between. The CDR3 runs to 15 residues. The CDR3 reads CASSLGGQLNTEAFF. The CDR3 DNA reads TGTGCCAGCAGTTTGGGGGGGCAGTTGAACACTGAAGCTTTCTTT.

This clonotype was found a few times. The chain links TRBV7-2 to TRBJ2-6; D is uncertain. Germline CDR1 and CDR2: SGHTA and FQGNSA. With 1 base removed from V and 1 base from J, the gap between germline ends came to 5 bases. The length of the CDR3 is 15 residues. CDR3 DNA sequence: TGTGCCAGCAGCTTAGACATATCTGGGGCCAACGTCCTGACTTTC. This encodes CASSLDISGANVLTF.

This sequence joins TRBV4-1 and TRBJ2-7, with D possibly TRBD2 on 6 matching bases. The V end lost 3 bases, the J end lost 6 bases, and 15 bases lay between the germline ends. This CDR3 has 14 residues. CDR1 and CDR2 (germline): MGHRA, YSYEKL. CDR3 protein: CASSHEGRGIEQYF. The CDR3 DNA follows: TGCGCCAGCAGCCACGAGGGCCGGGGGATCGAGCAGTACTTC.

This clonotype was observed a handful of times. The chain joins TRBV3-1 to TRBJ2-5, with D perhaps assigned TRBD1 or TRBD2 (5 bases each). Trimming left V 0 bases short and J 5 bases short, with 16 bases between. The CDR3 is 16 amino acids. From germline, CDR1 is LGHDT and CDR2 YNNKEL (reference sequence). The CDR3 loop is CASSQDRGDLSETQYF. The CDR3 DNA is TGTGCCAGCAGCCAAGATCGTGGGGACCTGTCTGAGACCCAGTACTTC.

This clonotype came up many times. CDR3 protein: CSARAVSGSAYEQYF. The CDR3 DNA sequence: TGCAGTGCTAGAGCGGTCTCAGGGTCTGCCTACGAGCAGTACTTC. The chain employs TRBV20-1 and TRBJ2-7, with D possibly being TRBD1 (5 bases). This CDR3 is built from 15 residues. Germline-derived CDR1 and CDR2 are DFQATT and SNEGSKA (reference sequence). Trimming removed 1 base at V and 2 bases at J, with 15 bases between.

V and J are TRBV27 and TRBJ2-1; 9 bases map to TRBD2. The germline gives CDR1 MNHEY, CDR2 SMNVEV (reference sequence). The CDR3 consists of 14 residues. Trimming cost V 6 bases and J 7 bases; bases outside gene matches: 7. In DNA form, the CDR3 reads TGTGCCAGCAGCCGCGGGGGGGCATTGAATGAGCAGTTCTTC. Encoded protein: CASSRGGALNEQFF.

J is TRBJ1-1 and V is TRBV5-6, with D possibly matching TRBD1 (5 bases). Germline V gene sequence: CDR1 SGHDT, CDR2 YYEEEE. Deletions cut 0 bases from V and 10 bases from J, with 13 bases between. The CDR3 has 13 residues. CDR3 loop: CASSLGYRGTAFF. In nucleotides, the CDR3 is TGTGCCAGCAGCTTGGGGTATCGGGGCACAGCTTTCTTT.

This rearrangement joins TRBV5-5 to TRBJ2-7, with TRBD1 identical over 11 bases. CDR1 and CDR2 from the germline V gene are SGHKS and YYEKEE (reference sequence). The CDR3 contains 14 residues. The V gene end was trimmed by 4 bases and the J gene end by 5 bases; junction bases not matched to a gene: 5. The CDR3 region is CASSRGQGVDEQYF. CDR3 sequence (DNA): TGTGCCAGCAGCCGGGGACAGGGGGTCGACGAGCAGTACTTC.

This chain joins TRBV29-1 and TRBJ2-1; D not resolved. This CDR3 is 16 amino acids long. In germline, CDR1 is SQVTM, CDR2 ANQGSEA. V was cut by 0 bases and J by 0 bases, with 12 bases left in between. The CDR3 here is CSVEDPRRGSYNEQFF. The DNA for the CDR3 is TGCAGCGTTGAAGACCCGCGTCGAGGCTCCTACAATGAGCAGTTCTTC.

CDR3 in amino acids: CASSSLGGGHTDTQYF. CDR3 bases: TGTGCCAGCAGTTCCCTGGGGGGGGGCCACACAGATACGCAGTATTTT. The J gene is TRBJ2-3, the V gene TRBV6-6, with D perhaps matching TRBD2 (7 bases). Germline CDR1 reads MNHNY; CDR2 reads SVGAGI (reference sequence). V lost 4 bases to trimming and J lost 2 bases, with 16 bases between them. The CDR3 length is 16 residues.

The chain couples TRBV7-9 to TRBJ2-3; no definite D call. This CDR3 comprises 12 residues. The V gene's germline CDR1 is SEHNR and CDR2 FQNEAQ (reference sequence). The V and J ends lost 6 bases and 8 bases respectively, with 12 bases between them. The CDR3 reads CASSTLIPTQYF. The CDR3 bases are TGTGCCAGCAGTACCCTCATCCCTACGCAGTATTTT. Based on the CDR3 plus reference TRBV7-9 and TRBJ2-3, the full variable domain is DTGVSQNPRHKITKRGQNVTFRCDPISEHNRLYWYRQTLGQGPEFLTYFQNEAQLEKSRLLSDRFSAERPKGSFSTLEIQRTEQGDSAMYLCASSTLIPTQYFGPGTRLTVL.

The rearrangement uses TRBV12-3 or TRBV12-4 and TRBJ2-3; 7 nucleotides align to TRBD1. Germline trimming cut 2 bases from V and 2 bases from J; bases unmatched to any gene: 4. The CDR3 runs 15 residues. DNA for the CDR3: TGTGCCAGCAGTTTACTACAGGGGTACACAGATACGCAGTATTTT. Its protein is CASSLLQGYTDTQYF.

This sequence joins TRBV20-1 and TRBJ2-3; TRBD2 aligns across 13 bases. The CDR3 runs to 15 residues. J was trimmed by 5 bases and V by 0 bases; bases with no gene match: 2. The germline gives CDR1 DFQATT, CDR2 SNEGSKA (reference sequence). CDR3 DNA: TGCAGTGCTAGAGACACTAGCGGGGGGGAAGATACGCAGTATTTT. This translates into CSARDTSGGEDTQYF.

The table lists this clonotype with a few counts. The chain employs TRBV5-1 and TRBJ2-1, with D perhaps assigned TRBD1 or TRBD2 (7 bases each). V shed 2 bases and J shed 7 bases, with 19 bases lying between them. This CDR3 is built from 16 residues. Per germline, CDR1 SGHRS and CDR2 YFSETQ. The CDR3 bases are TGCGCCAGCAGCTTTAACCCCACGCAGGGGGGGAATGAGCAGTTCTTC. Translation gives CASSFNPTQGGNEQFF.

The V gene is TRBV5-1, the J gene TRBJ2-1, with D hard to call. Per the germline V gene, CDR1 is SGHRS and CDR2 is YFSETQ. The CDR3 is 12 residues long. The V end was cut by 1 base, the J end by 8 bases, with 7 bases between. The CDR3 DNA follows: TGCGCCAGCAGCTTGAGTATCCATGAGCAGTTCTTC. This translates into CASSLSIHEQFF.

V usage is TRBV7-9 and J usage is TRBJ1-3; D call uncertain. Germline V gene sequence: CDR1 SEHNR, CDR2 FQNEAQ (reference sequence). Trimming took 6 bases from V and 0 from J, leaving 9 bases between them. This CDR3 comprises 14 residues. The CDR3 is CASRDSSSGNTIYF. In DNA, the CDR3 is TGTGCCAGCAGGGATTCCTCCTCTGGAAACACCATATATTTT.

The chain combines TRBV24-1 with TRBJ2-1, with TRBD1 matching 8 bases. CDR1 is KGHDR, CDR2 SFDVKD, per germline. V was pared by 10 bases and J by 6 bases, with 10 bases of the junction left unmatched. The CDR3 consists of 14 residues. The CDR3 sequence: CATEGTGGSNEQFF. The CDR3 DNA follows: TGTGCCACGGAAGGGACAGGAGGTAGCAATGAGCAGTTCTTC.

This clonotype was counted a few times. The V gene is TRBV5-1, the J gene TRBJ1-1, with TRBD1 identical over 10 bases. The J segment lost 5 bases and the V segment lost 3 bases, leaving 10 bases of the junction unmatched. CDR1 and CDR2 (germline): SGHRS, YFSETQ. The CDR3 has 16 amino acids. The CDR3 sequence: CASSSARDRGFTEAFF. The CDR3 DNA reads TGCGCCAGCAGCTCGGCCCGGGACAGGGGATTTACTGAAGCTTTCTTT.

V is TRBV11-2 and J is TRBJ2-3; TRBD2 agrees at 12 bases. V lost 4 bases, J lost 5 bases, and 7 bases stayed unmatched. The germline V gene has CDR1 SGHAT and CDR2 FQNNGV. The CDR3 is made up of 16 amino acids. In DNA, the CDR3 is TGTGCCAGCAGCTACTGGACTAGCGGGGAGGAAGATACGCAGTATTTT. It codes for CASSYWTSGEEDTQYF.

This chain connects TRBV4-2 to TRBJ1-5; D not resolved. CDR3 size: 14 residues. V dropped 0 bases and J dropped 2 bases, with 5 bases sitting between them. Per germline, CDR1 LGHNA and CDR2 YNFKEQ. The CDR3 here is CASSQDNGNQPQHF. The DNA for the CDR3 is TGTGCCAGCAGCCAAGACAACGGCAATCAGCCCCAGCATTTT.

The chain combines TRBV27 with TRBJ2-2; unclear D gene. This CDR3 comprises 13 residues. V lost 5 bases, J lost 2 bases, and 6 bases lay in between. Germline V gene lookup returns CDR1 MNHEY and CDR2 SMNVEV (reference sequence). The CDR3 nucleotides read TGTGCCAGCAGTAAGGGAAACACCGGGGAGCTGTTTTTT. Translated: CASSKGNTGELFF.

This clonotype was counted a few times. The rearrangement links TRBV5-1 to TRBJ2-7; D gene ambiguous. Trimming removed 1 base at V and 5 bases at J, with 4 bases between. This CDR3 is 11 amino acids long. Per the germline V gene, CDR1 is SGHRS and CDR2 is YFSETQ. The CDR3 nucleotides read TGCGCCAGCAGCTTGTTCCACGAGCAGTACGTC. This gives the protein CASSLFHEQYV.

This clonotype occurred a few times. In nucleotides, the CDR3 is TGTGCCATCACCTGGGGCTCCTACGAGCAGTACTTC. Amino acids: CAITWGSYEQYF. The rearrangement uses TRBV2 and TRBJ2-7, with D hard to call. CDR1 is SNHLY, CDR2 FYNNEI, per germline. Trimming left V 10 bases short and J 0 bases short, with 10 bases between. This CDR3 is 12 amino acids long.

This rearrangement joins TRBV6-6 to TRBJ1-5; D remains unclear. Per germline, CDR1 MNHNY and CDR2 SVGAGI (reference sequence). Trimming took 0 bases from V and 6 from J, leaving 9 bases between them. This CDR3 spans 14 amino acids. The DNA of the CDR3 is TGTGCCAGCAGTTACTCGAGCGTATTTCAGCCCCAGCATTTT. Residues: CASSYSSVFQPQHF.